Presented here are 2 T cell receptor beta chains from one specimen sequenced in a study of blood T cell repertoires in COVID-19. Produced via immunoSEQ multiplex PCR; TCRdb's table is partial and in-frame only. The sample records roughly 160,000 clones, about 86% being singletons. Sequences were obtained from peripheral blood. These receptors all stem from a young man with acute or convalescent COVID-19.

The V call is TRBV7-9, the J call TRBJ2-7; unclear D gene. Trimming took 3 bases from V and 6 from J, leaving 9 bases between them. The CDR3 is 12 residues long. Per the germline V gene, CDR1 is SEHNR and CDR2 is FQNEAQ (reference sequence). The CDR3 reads CASSLEMGEQYV. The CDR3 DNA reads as TGTGCCAGCAGCTTGGAGATGGGCGAGCAGTACGTC.

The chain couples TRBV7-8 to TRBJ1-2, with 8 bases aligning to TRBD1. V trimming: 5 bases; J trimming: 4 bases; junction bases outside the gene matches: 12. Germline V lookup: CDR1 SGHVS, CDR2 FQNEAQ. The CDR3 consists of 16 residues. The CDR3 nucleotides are TGTGCCAGCAGCAGTTCCGGGACAGGCAATGTCTATGGCTACACCTTC. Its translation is CASSSSGTGNVYGYTF.